What follows describes a single TCR beta chain. CDR3 length: 17 amino acids. The V gene's germline CDR1 is LNHNV and CDR2 YYDKDF (reference sequence). V was trimmed by 0 bases and J by 2 bases, leaving 13 bases between them. The protocol was immunoSEQ multiplex PCR, while the TCRdb copy is restricted to in-frame clones and leaves out a portion. The table has about 97,000 clones, about 89% seen once. The sample is drawn from a study of blood T cell repertoires in COVID-19. The overall study: From T cells, B-cell-depleted T cells, or PBMCs came the material, which was cDNA or gDNA.

Sequenced: peripheral blood. The sequence derives from a human donor in a cohort sampled during active COVID-19. V usage is TRBV15 and J usage is TRBJ2-2; perhaps TRBD1 as D (6 bases). The CDR3: CATSRDYQGLNTGELFF. The DNA of the CDR3 is TGTGCCACCAGCAGAGATTATCAGGGGCTTAACACCGGGGAGCTGTTTTTT.